This paragraph reports one T cell receptor beta chain. The antigen is undetermined. TCRdb's copy holds only in-frame clones and misses some; the assay was immunoSEQ multiplex PCR. The sample consists of tens of thousands of clones, approximately 81% of them appearing once. This sample is drawn from a study of vaccination effects on CD4 cells after COVID-19. On the study more broadly: Samples that were drawn after vaccination came a median of 72 days after the second dose. Overall study results and limits: The study found marked clonal contraction of infection- and vaccine-induced clones late after vaccination.

The germline V gene encodes CDR1 SGHRS and CDR2 YFSETQ. The CDR3 consists of 16 residues. V lost 0 bases and J lost 7; bases outside the gene matches: 10. ViraFEST used viral peptide pools to expand antigen-specific CD4+ T cells before sequencing. After roughly 11 days in culture, the CD4+ T cells were isolated. Vaccine administered to participants consisted of two doses of either BNT162b2 or mRNA-1273. At days 3 and 7, half of the medium was exchanged for IL-2 medium. This receptor was identified in a human donor who received a COVID-19 vaccine. This material consisted of CD4+ T cells from PBMCs cultured with HCoV-229E spike peptides, taken after COVID-19 vaccination. The gene calls are TRBV5-1 and TRBJ2-1; 7 bases align to TRBD2. The CDR3 loop is CASSLVAVAGFNEQFF. The CDR3 DNA reads as TGCGCCAGCAGCTTGGTCGCGGTAGCGGGTTTTAATGAGCAGTTCTTC.